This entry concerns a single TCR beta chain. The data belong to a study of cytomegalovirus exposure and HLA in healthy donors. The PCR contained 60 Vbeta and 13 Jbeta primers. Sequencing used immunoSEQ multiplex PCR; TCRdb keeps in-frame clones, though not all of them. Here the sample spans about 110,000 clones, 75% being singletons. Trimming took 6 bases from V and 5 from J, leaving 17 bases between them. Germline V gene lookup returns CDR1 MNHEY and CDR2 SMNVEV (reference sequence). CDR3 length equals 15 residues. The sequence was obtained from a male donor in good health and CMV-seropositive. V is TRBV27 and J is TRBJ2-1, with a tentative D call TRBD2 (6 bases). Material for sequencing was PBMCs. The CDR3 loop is CASRPSPGENNEQFF. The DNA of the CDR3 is TGTGCCAGCAGACCTAGCCCGGGGGAGAACAATGAGCAGTTCTTC.